Shown below are 17 T cell receptor beta chains from a single sample sequenced in a study of blood T cell repertoires in COVID-19. Method: immunoSEQ multiplex PCR; TCRdb's copy keeps in-frame clones and lacks some. The sample consists of 200,000 to 300,000 clones, 70% to 90% of them appearing once. The sequenced sample was PBMCs or T cells enriched from blood (not recorded which). Receptors originate from a woman between 45 and 65 years old with acute COVID-19.

The chain recombines TRBV5-1 with TRBJ1-2; 8 bases align to TRBD1. The germline gives CDR1 SGHRS, CDR2 YFSETQ. V gave up 5 bases and J gave up 6 bases; unmatched junction bases: 12. The CDR3 sequence is 15 residues long. The DNA for the CDR3 is TGCGCCAGCAGTCGAGGGCAGGGGGCTTTGGATGGCTACACCTTC. Its translation: CASSRGQGALDGYTF. The full variable domain, in which reference TRBV5-1 and TRBJ1-2 provide the parts outside the CDR3, is KAGVTQTPRYLIKTRGQQVTLSCSPISGHRSVSWYQQTPGQGLQFLFEYFSETQRNKGNFPGRFSGRQFSNSRSEMNVSTLELGDSALYLCASSRGQGALDGYTFGSGTRLTVV.

The chain recombines TRBV2 with TRBJ1-1, with 12 bases matching TRBD1. The germline V gene encodes CDR1 SNHLY and CDR2 FYNNEI. V lost 2 bases and J lost 5; bases outside the gene matches: 3. The CDR3 totals 15 residues. Written as DNA, the CDR3 is TGTGCCAGCAGTGAAAGGGACAGGGGGCGAACTGAAGCTTTCTTT. The encoded protein is CASSERDRGRTEAFF. The full variable domain, completed using reference TRBV2 and TRBJ1-1, is EPEVTQTPSHQVTQMGQEVILRCVPISNHLYFYWYRQILGQKVEFLVSFYNNEISEKSEIFDDQFSVERPDGSNFTLKIRSTKLEDSAMYFCASSERDRGRTEAFFGQGTRLTVV.

V gene TRBV10-2 combines with J gene TRBJ1-4, with D unresolved. V lost 6 bases to trimming and J lost 0 bases, with 8 bases between them. The CDR3 length is 14 residues. The germline V gene has CDR1 WSHSY and CDR2 SAAADI. CDR3 in amino acids: CASSTGTTNEKLFF. In nucleotides, the CDR3 is TGCGCCAGCAGCACCGGGACAACTAATGAAAAACTGTTTTTT.

V gene TRBV2 combines with J gene TRBJ1-2, with D hard to call. The CDR3 is 14 amino acids. CDR1 is SNHLY, CDR2 FYNNEI, per germline. V lost 7 bases and J lost 5, with 17 bases in between. For the CDR3, the DNA is TGTGCCAGCAAAGTTGAGGGCCTCATTTATGGCTACACCTTC. Translating gives CASKVEGLIYGYTF.

The chain joins TRBV29-1 to TRBJ1-1; the D gene is possibly TRBD1 (5 bases). The CDR3 extends over 14 amino acids. Trimming took 5 bases from V and 4 from J, leaving 17 bases between them. Germline V gives CDR1 SQVTM, CDR2 ANQGSEA. The CDR3 region has the DNA TGCAGCGTTAACCCCCTGTTGGGGGGCACTGAAGCTTTCTTT. It codes for CSVNPLLGGTEAFF.

This clone was detected a few times. This sample also contains other DNA sequences that code for the same CDR3. The chain carries TRBV9 and TRBJ2-7, with 12 bases that match TRBD1. The ends lost 1 base at V and 7 bases at J; junction bases unmatched: 6. The germline V gene encodes CDR1 SGDLS and CDR2 YYNGEE. The length of the CDR3 is 15 residues. In nucleotides, the CDR3 is TGTGCCAGCAGCGTAACGGGACAGGGGGCAGGTGAGCAGTACTTC. Translated: CASSVTGQGAGEQYF.

CDR3: CASSNRDRDNNEQFF. In nucleotides, the CDR3 is TGTGCCAGCAGCAACCGGGACAGGGACAACAATGAGCAGTTCTTC. The rearrangement links TRBV9 to TRBJ2-1, with 9 bases fitting TRBD1. This CDR3 has 15 amino acids. Germline CDR1 is SGDLS and CDR2 is YYNGEE. Trimming removed 4 bases from V and 5 bases from J; junction bases left unmatched: 7. The complete variable domain, with remaining parts taken from reference TRBV9 and TRBJ2-1, reads DSGVTQTPKHLITATGQRVTLRCSPRSGDLSVYWYQQSLDQGLQFLIQYYNGEERAKGNILERFSAQQFPDLHSELNLSSLELGDSALYFCASSNRDRDNNEQFFGPGTRLTVL.

This clone appeared many times. CDR3 loop: CASSQAGGLSPNEKLFF. DNA for the CDR3: TGCGCCAGCAGCCAAGCAGGGGGGCTCAGTCCTAATGAAAAACTGTTTTTT. The chain uses TRBV4-1 and TRBJ1-4, with TRBD1 matching over 7 bases. The CDR3 contains 17 residues. The V and J ends lost 1 base and 3 bases, in that order; junction bases with no gene match: 8. Germline V gives CDR1 MGHRA, CDR2 YSYEKL.

The chain joins TRBV30 to TRBJ1-1; D uncertain. V was pared by 4 bases and J by 11 bases, with 17 bases between. Germline-derived CDR1 and CDR2 are GTSNPN and SVGIG (reference sequence). The CDR3 covers 12 residues. In DNA, the CDR3 is TGTGCCTGGACGCCGAGAAGGACTTTTGCTTTCTTT. Its translation: CAWTPRRTFAFF.

V is TRBV5-4 and J is TRBJ1-2, with D possibly being TRBD1 (6 bases). Per the germline V gene, CDR1 is SGHNT and CDR2 is YYREEE (reference sequence). The CDR3 is made up of 16 amino acids. Trimming shortened V by 10 bases and J by 2 bases, and 24 bases separated the two germline ends. The CDR3 sequence: CASTSGGGWANYGYTF. CDR3 coding DNA: TGTGCCTCTACGTCGGGGGGCGGATGGGCCAACTATGGCTACACCTTC.

This clone has only one observation. The CDR3, as DNA: TGTGCCAGCAGCTTACCGGGACCTGGGGCGGGGGGCTCCTACAATGAGCAGTTCTTC. Translating gives CASSLPGPGAGGSYNEQFF. This rearrangement joins TRBV7-9 to TRBJ2-1; 8 nucleotides align to TRBD2. Germline V gene lookup returns CDR1 SEHNR and CDR2 FQNEAQ (reference sequence). V was pared by 2 bases and J by 0 bases, with 12 bases of the junction left unmatched. The CDR3 is made up of 19 amino acids.

This clone was counted once. CDR3 nucleotide sequence: TGTGCCAGCAGTGATCTAGGGAACACTGAAGCTTTCTTT. Translating it yields CASSDLGNTEAFF. The J gene is TRBJ1-1, the V gene TRBV2; D gene unclear. V lost 3 bases to trimming and J lost 1 base, with 6 bases between them. This CDR3 is built from 13 residues. The germline gives CDR1 SNHLY, CDR2 FYNNEI.

The rearrangement uses TRBV6-2 or TRBV6-3 and TRBJ1-1, with unresolved D. The CDR3 spans 14 residues. Trimming left V 6 bases short and J 4 bases short, with 15 bases between. Looked up from germline, CDR1 is MNHEY and CDR2 is SVGEGT. The CDR3, as DNA: TGTGCCAGCAGCCCAACCGTAGGAGGCACTGAAGCTTTCTTT. This encodes CASSPTVGGTEAFF.

The genes are TRBV19 and TRBJ1-1; a possible D gene is TRBD1 (5 bases). CDR1 is LNHDA and CDR2 is SQIVND in the germline V gene (reference sequence). This CDR3 contains 13 residues. Trimming took 9 bases from V and 6 from J, leaving 17 bases between them. The CDR3 protein is CASRRDGAPEAFF. In DNA form, the CDR3 reads TGTGCCAGCCGTAGGGATGGGGCCCCTGAAGCTTTCTTT.

The V and J genes are TRBV6-4 and TRBJ2-1; 8 positions agree with TRBD2. J lost 6 bases, V lost 6 bases, and 4 bases had no gene match. Germline V gene lookup returns CDR1 MRHNA and CDR2 SNTAGT. The CDR3 contains 13 residues. The CDR3 nucleotides read TGTGCCAGCAGCCCCGGGACTAGCAATGAGCAGTTCTTC. This sequence encodes CASSPGTSNEQFF.

The chain employs TRBV4-3 and TRBJ1-2; a possible D gene is TRBD1 (5 bases). The ends were cut back, 1 base at V and 8 bases at J, with 17 bases in the middle. CDR3 length: 15 amino acids. From germline, CDR1 is LGHNA and CDR2 YSLEER. The CDR3 protein is CASSQAWGGMEGYTF. The CDR3 bases are TGCGCCAGCAGCCAAGCTTGGGGGGGAATGGAAGGCTACACCTTC.

As concerns this clone: The sample contains more than one DNA sequence encoding this CDR3. The V gene is TRBV2, the J gene TRBJ2-5; unclear D gene. The CDR3 has 12 amino acids. The germline CDR1 and CDR2 sequences are SNHLY and FYNNEI. The V end was cut by 3 bases, the J end by 5 bases, with 7 bases between. CDR3 sequence: CASSELRETQYF. The CDR3 nucleotides are TGTGCCAGCAGTGAGCTGAGGGAGACCCAGTACTTC.